This T cell receptor beta chain comes out of a study of OX40 agonist ivuxolimab in advanced cancers. V dropped 7 bases and J dropped 5; count of bases not matched to a gene: 13. The CDR3 extends over 15 amino acids. Germline V lookup: CDR1 SGHRS, CDR2 YFSETQ. Study observations and caveats: Antigen specificity remained undetermined for the expanded peripheral T cells.

The data were produced by immunoSEQ multiplex PCR, yet TCRdb's version contains in-frame clones alone and is incomplete. This sample has about 19,000 clones; about two thirds occur once, and the top ten carry over 9.5%. Turning to this clone: The target antigen is unknown.

The clonotype was recovered from an adult with an advanced solid tumor such as melanoma, head and neck, liver or kidney cancer. The chain employs TRBV5-1 and TRBJ2-7, with 9 bases fitting TRBD2. This specimen was CD4+ or CD8+ T cells sorted from blood, taken in a trial of the OX40 agonist ivuxolimab. The CDR3 DNA reads TGCGCCAGCGGGGAAGCTGCGGGAGGGCCCGACGAGCAGTACTTC. Encoded protein: CASGEAAGGPDEQYF.